A selection of T cell receptor beta chains follows, all from one sample in a study of OX40 agonist ivuxolimab in advanced cancers. TCRdb's table, derived via immunoSEQ multiplex PCR, lists solely in-frame clones and lacks some. This sample yields around 70,000 clones, of which about 79% are seen a single time; around 1.1% belongs to the top ten. Sequenced here: CD4+ or CD8+ T cells sorted from blood, sampled in a trial of the OX40 agonist ivuxolimab. Every receptor here comes from an adult with an advanced solid tumor such as melanoma, head and neck, liver or kidney cancer. The CDR3 runs from the conserved cysteine through the conserved F or W. Fields, in order: V gene, D gene, clone size, J gene, CDR3 protein, CDR3 DNA. The D gene is left open where the match is weak. Only part of the rows carry a size: once, few, many, or a class if the clone is expanded.

>TRBV14|TRBD1|.|TRBJ1-3
CASSHVRGTEGNTIYF
TGTGCCAGCAGCCATGTACGCGGGACAGAAGGAAACACCATATATTTT
>TRBV5-6|TRBD1|.|TRBJ1-5
CASSDTRTGSSNQPQHF
TGTGCCAGCAGCGATACTAGGACAGGGAGTAGCAATCAGCCCCAGCATTTT
>TRBV5-1|TRBD1|.|TRBJ2-2
CASSSGQNEVGELFF
TGCGCCAGCAGCTCGGGACAGAACGAGGTCGGGGAGCTGTTTTTT
>TRBV27|.|.|TRBJ1-3
CASPLGPISGNTIYF
TGTGCCAGCCCCCTTGGGCCGATCTCTGGAAACACCATATATTTT
>TRBV6-5|TRBD2|.|TRBJ2-3
CASSLAGGTDTQYF
TGTGCCAGCAGCCTAGCGGGGGGCACAGATACGCAGTATTTT
>TRBV20-1|.|.|TRBJ1-2
CSASTRYGYTF
TGCAGTGCTAGTACACGGTATGGCTACACCTTC
>TRBV15|TRBD2|.|TRBJ2-2
CATSRGGGGRAGELFF
TGTGCCACCAGCAGAGGTGGCGGGGGGCGGGCCGGGGAGCTGTTTTTT
>TRBV10-3|.|.|TRBJ1-2
CAISVGPGDGYTF
TGTGCCATCAGTGTAGGCCCGGGGGATGGCTACACCTTC
>TRBV6-5|.|.|TRBJ1-3
CASSSGGNTIYF
TGTGCCAGCAGCTCGGGAGGAAACACCATATATTTT
>TRBV5-1|.|.|TRBJ2-7
CASSLVTDSYEQYF
TGCGCCAGCAGCTTGGTTACTGACTCCTACGAGCAGTACTTC
>TRBV5-4|.|.|TRBJ1-6
CASSFLGGGSNSPLHF
TGTGCCAGCAGCTTCCTCGGAGGGGGAAGTAATTCACCCCTCCACTTT
>TRBV6-6|TRBD1|.|TRBJ1-3
CASSYSGTGPNTIYF
TGTGCCAGCAGTTACTCCGGGACAGGCCCCAACACCATATATTTT
>TRBV5-5|TRBD1|.|TRBJ1-3
CASSRNRGPGNTIYF
TGTGCCAGCAGCCGTAACAGGGGACCTGGAAACACCATATATTTT
>TRBV5-8|.|.|TRBJ1-5
CASSPWGAGPREPQHF
TGTGCCAGCAGCCCTTGGGGGGCGGGCCCTCGGGAGCCCCAGCATTTT
>TRBV5-5|.|.|TRBJ1-1
CASQFSGAVGAEAFF
TGTGCCAGCCAGTTCTCAGGGGCGGTCGGCGCTGAAGCTTTCTTT
>TRBV4-3|.|.|TRBJ1-1
CASSQNPAGNAEAFF
TGCGCCAGCAGCCAAAATCCGGCTGGCAACGCTGAAGCTTTCTTT
>TRBV28|.|.|TRBJ1-2
CASSLSGVGYTF
TGTGCCAGCAGTTTATCAGGGGTTGGCTACACCTTC
>TRBV7-2|TRBD1|few|TRBJ1-2
CASSLGPTGAGYTF
TGTGCCAGCAGCTTAGGTCCCACAGGGGCTGGCTACACCTTC
>TRBV11-2|.|.|TRBJ2-2
CASSYYGGPDTGELFF
TGTGCCAGCAGTTACTATGGGGGGCCTGACACCGGGGAGCTGTTTTTT
>TRBV28|TRBD1|.|TRBJ1-6
CASSTGQGGSPLHF
TGTGCCAGCAGTACTGGACAGGGAGGGTCACCCCTCCACTTT
>TRBV5-1|.|.|TRBJ2-1
CASSSVGGEQFF
TGCGCCAGCAGCTCAGTGGGTGGTGAGCAGTTCTTC
>TRBV5-1|.|.|TRBJ2-5
CASSPRGGGGPETQYF
TGCGCCAGCAGCCCCAGAGGGGGGGGAGGCCCGGAGACCCAGTACTTC
>TRBV7-2|TRBD1|.|TRBJ2-7
CASSPRGRGNYEQYF
TGTGCCAGCAGCCCCCGTGGCAGGGGGAACTACGAGCAGTACTTC
>TRBV29-1|TRBD2|.|TRBJ2-1
CSVAGTSGADNEQFF
TGCAGCGTGGCGGGGACTAGCGGGGCTGACAATGAGCAGTTCTTC
>TRBV5-4|TRBD1|.|TRBJ1-6
CASSLDRANSPLHF
TGTGCCAGCAGTCTAGACAGGGCCAATTCACCCCTCCACTTT
>TRBV7-9|.|.|TRBJ2-1
CASSPSTDSYNEQFF
TGTGCCAGCAGCCCCTCCACAGATTCTTACAATGAGCAGTTCTTC
>TRBV7-6|.|.|TRBJ1-1
CASSPGVPPEAFF
TGTGCCAGCAGCCCCGGGGTACCCCCTGAAGCTTTCTTT
>TRBV19|.|.|TRBJ1-4
CASSIPYLKTGRKEKLFF
TGTGCCAGTAGTATTCCGTACCTTAAGACAGGAAGAAAGGAAAAACTGTTTTTT
>TRBV19|.|.|TRBJ1-1
CASSNSGRTEAFF
TGTGCCAGTAGTAACTCAGGGCGGACTGAAGCTTTCTTT
>TRBV13|.|.|TRBJ1-1
CASSFPGVSTEAFF
TGTGCCAGCAGCTTTCCGGGGGTGAGCACTGAAGCTTTCTTT
>TRBV7-2|.|.|TRBJ1-2
CASRPLGGSHGYTF
TGTGCCAGCAGGCCGTTGGGAGGGTCTCATGGCTACACCTTC
>TRBV7-8|TRBD2|.|TRBJ2-5
CASRSGGGGVQETQYF
TGTGCCAGCAGGTCGGGAGGCGGGGGGGTACAAGAGACCCAGTACTTC